The 15 T cell receptor beta chains reported below all come from one sample, sequenced in a study of monozygotic twins with cystic fibrosis. Assay: immunoSEQ multiplex PCR; the TCRdb copy retains only in-frame clones and omits some. The table lists about 35,000 clones, roughly 66% of them singletons. The sample comprised blood. The receptors were gathered from a girl aged 10 to 17 with cystic fibrosis.

The chain carries TRBV10-1 and TRBJ2-7, with TRBD2 matching 9 bases. Germline values: CDR1 WNHNN, CDR2 SYGVQD (reference sequence). V dropped 0 bases and J dropped 0; count of bases not matched to a gene: 3. The CDR3 extends over 16 amino acids. CDR3 sequence (DNA): TGCGCCAGCAGTGAGTCCAGCGGGAGGTGCTCCTACGAGCAGTACTTC. As protein: CASSESSGRCSYEQYF.

This clone was found once. The CDR3 DNA follows: TGTGCCAGCAGCTTGGAGAGGAACACTGAAGCTTTCTTT. Amino acid sequence: CASSLERNTEAFF. This rearrangement joins TRBV5-4 to TRBJ1-1, with D unresolved. Germline V gives CDR1 SGHNT, CDR2 YYREEE (reference sequence). Trimming left V 0 bases short and J 1 base short, with 4 bases between. The CDR3 sequence is 13 residues long. The full variable domain, in which reference TRBV5-4 and TRBJ1-1 provide the parts outside the CDR3, is ETGVTQSPTHLIKTRGQQVTLRCSSQSGHNTVSWYQQALGQGPQFIFQYYREEENGRGNFPPRFSGLQFPNYSSELNVNALELDDSALYLCASSLERNTEAFFGQGTRLTVV.

This rearrangement joins TRBV25-1 to TRBJ2-2, with 8 bases lining up with TRBD2. The CDR3 covers 15 residues. V shed 10 bases and J 4 bases; nucleotides not matched to a gene: 11. CDR1 and CDR2 from the germline V gene are MGHDK and SYGVNS. For the CDR3, the DNA is TGTGCCACCACCCGGGATAGCGGGGTCACCGGGGAGCTGTTTTTT. As protein: CATTRDSGVTGELFF.

V gene TRBV11-2 combines with J gene TRBJ2-3; 8 positions match TRBD1. Germline V gives CDR1 SGHAT, CDR2 FQNNGV. With V trimmed by 5 bases and J by 5 bases, 9 bases remained unmatched. The CDR3 spans 15 residues. DNA of the CDR3: TGTGCCAGCAGCCTAGGGACAGGAACGTTAGATACGCAGTATTTT. Translation: CASSLGTGTLDTQYF.

The rearrangement links TRBV9 to TRBJ2-2; TRBD2 agrees at 10 bases. Trimming cost V 6 bases and J 6 bases; bases outside gene matches: 14. Germline CDR1 reads SGDLS; CDR2 reads YYNGEE. The CDR3 totals 17 residues. The CDR3 spells CASTPSPSGSIAGELFF. In DNA form, the CDR3 reads TGTGCCAGCACCCCTTCTCCTAGCGGGAGTATTGCCGGGGAGCTGTTTTTT.

J is TRBJ2-7 and V is TRBV25-1; TRBD2 might be the D (6 bases). The V gene lost 3 bases and the J gene lost 6 bases, with 15 bases spanning the gap. Germline lookup yields CDR1 MGHDK and CDR2 SYGVNS. This CDR3 has 14 amino acids. CDR3 amino acids: CASSENGGKREQYF. The DNA for the CDR3 is TGTGCCAGCAGTGAGAACGGGGGAAAGCGCGAGCAGTACTTC.

The rearrangement uses TRBV15 and TRBJ2-2; D possibly matches TRBD1 or TRBD2 (6 bases each). CDR1 and CDR2 from the germline V gene are LNHNV and YYDKDF (reference sequence). This CDR3 spans 14 amino acids. Trimming took 6 bases from V and 3 from J, leaving 11 bases between them. The CDR3 loop is CATSWGAHTGELFF. The CDR3 coding sequence is TGTGCCACCAGTTGGGGGGCGCACACCGGGGAGCTGTTTTTT.

V usage is TRBV13 and J usage is TRBJ2-5; 9 bases match TRBD2. Trimming at V came to 5 bases and at J to 5 bases, leaving 3 bases not matched to a gene. The CDR3 consists of 13 residues. In germline, CDR1 is PRHDT, CDR2 FYEKMQ (reference sequence). CDR3 coding DNA: TGTGCCAGCAGCCCTAGCGGGGAGGAGACCCAGTACTTC. Protein: CASSPSGEETQYF.

V and J are TRBV5-1 and TRBJ2-7; 8 bases fit TRBD2. CDR1 is SGHRS, CDR2 YFSETQ, per germline. V lost 2 bases and J lost 4; bases outside the gene matches: 8. CDR3 length: 15 residues. The CDR3 protein is CASSLESGRWYEQYF. The DNA of the CDR3 is TGCGCCAGCAGCTTAGAAAGCGGGAGATGGTACGAGCAGTACTTC.

V usage is TRBV7-2 and J usage is TRBJ2-4; possibly TRBD2 for D (6 bases). The CDR3 covers 15 residues. The germline V gene encodes CDR1 SGHTA and CDR2 FQGNSA. With 5 bases removed from V and 0 bases from J, the gap between germline ends came to 11 bases. CDR3 in amino acids: CASSPGSGAKNIQYF. Here the CDR3 DNA reads TGTGCCAGCAGCCCAGGTAGCGGAGCCAAAAACATTCAGTACTTC. The variable domain in full, with the rest retrieved from reference TRBV7-2 and TRBJ2-4, is GAGVSQSPSNKVTEKGKDVELRCDPISGHTALYWYRQSLGQGLEFLIYFQGNSAPDKSGLPSDRFSAERTGGSVSTLTIQRTQQEDSAVYLCASSPGSGAKNIQYFGAGTRLSVL.

The rearrangement uses TRBV2 and TRBJ2-3; D remains unclear. V shed 2 bases and J shed 5 bases, with 11 bases lying between them. CDR1 is SNHLY, CDR2 FYNNEI, per germline. CDR3 length equals 14 residues. CDR3 in amino acids: CASSESAVVDTQYF. In DNA form, the CDR3 reads TGTGCCAGCAGTGAATCCGCGGTAGTAGATACGCAGTATTTT.

This chain uses TRBV5-1 with TRBJ2-6, with D perhaps matching TRBD1 (6 bases). Germline V gene lookup returns CDR1 SGHRS and CDR2 YFSETQ. The CDR3 is 20 residues long. Trimming pared 0 bases from V and 0 bases from J, leaving 19 bases between. CDR3 loop: CASSLGVWTEVNSGANVLTF. Written as DNA, the CDR3 is TGCGCCAGCAGCTTGGGGGTCTGGACAGAAGTGAACTCTGGGGCCAACGTCCTGACTTTC.

This rearrangement joins TRBV19 to TRBJ2-2, with 8 bases fitting TRBD2. This CDR3 comprises 15 residues. The junction had 9 bases not matched to a gene; V was cut back by 6 bases and J by 6 bases. CDR1 and CDR2 from the germline V gene are LNHDA and SQIVND (reference sequence). The CDR3 DNA reads TGTGCCAGTAGATCCGGGACTAGTGGGTCCGGGGAGCTGTTTTTT. This gives the protein CASRSGTSGSGELFF. Variable domain in full (rest from reference TRBV19 and TRBJ2-2): DGGITQSPKYLFRKEGQNVTLSCEQNLNHDAMYWYRQDPGQGLRLIYYSQIVNDFQKGDIAEGYSVSREKKESFPLTVTSAQKNPTAFYLCASRSGTSGSGELFFGEGSRLTVL.

The V and J genes are TRBV30 and TRBJ2-1; 7 bases fit TRBD2. The CDR3 covers 14 residues. The germline V gene has CDR1 GTSNPN and CDR2 SVGIG (reference sequence). V trimming: 3 bases; J trimming: 1 base; junction bases outside the gene matches: 3. CDR3 in amino acids: CAWRPGGSYNEQFF. For the CDR3, the DNA is TGTGCCTGGAGGCCCGGGGGGTCCTACAATGAGCAGTTCTTC.

J is TRBJ2-3 and V is TRBV6-6; possible D gene TRBD1, 5 bases. Germline CDR1 and CDR2: MNHNY and SVGAGI (reference sequence). The CDR3 runs to 16 residues. V lost 4 bases to trimming and J lost 1 base, with 15 bases between them. Here the CDR3 reads CASSFPGNHRTDTQYF. The CDR3, as DNA: TGTGCCAGCAGTTTCCCAGGGAACCATCGCACAGATACGCAGTATTTT.